This T cell receptor beta chain appears in the sequencing data of a study of beta chain features in type 1 diabetes. Notes on the study in general: When Type 1 diabetes patients were examined, their TCRB CDR3s proved moderately but significantly shorter in all four CD4+ subsets.

The CDR3 consists of 15 residues. Germline V gene data show CDR1 as SEHNR and CDR2 as FQNEAQ (reference sequence). The V and J ends lost 5 bases and 4 bases, in that order; junction bases with no gene match: 7. The investigators reverse transcribed all of the isolated RNA, so they sequenced expressed TCRB transcripts. Assay used: immunoSEQ multiplex PCR; TCRdb lists only in-frame clones, some missing. The repertoire has about 280,000 clones, approximately 15% of them found once; the top ten carry 0.015%. Worth noting for this clone: The antigen is undetermined.

This chain connects TRBV7-9 to TRBJ2-3; 9 nucleotides agree with TRBD2. This receptor was identified in a man in his late teens or twenties with type 1 diabetes. Input material: naive CD4+ T cells from blood. The CDR3 sequence is CASSQLAGRADTQYF. The DNA for the CDR3 is TGTGCCAGCAGCCAACTAGCGGGCCGGGCAGATACGCAGTATTTT.